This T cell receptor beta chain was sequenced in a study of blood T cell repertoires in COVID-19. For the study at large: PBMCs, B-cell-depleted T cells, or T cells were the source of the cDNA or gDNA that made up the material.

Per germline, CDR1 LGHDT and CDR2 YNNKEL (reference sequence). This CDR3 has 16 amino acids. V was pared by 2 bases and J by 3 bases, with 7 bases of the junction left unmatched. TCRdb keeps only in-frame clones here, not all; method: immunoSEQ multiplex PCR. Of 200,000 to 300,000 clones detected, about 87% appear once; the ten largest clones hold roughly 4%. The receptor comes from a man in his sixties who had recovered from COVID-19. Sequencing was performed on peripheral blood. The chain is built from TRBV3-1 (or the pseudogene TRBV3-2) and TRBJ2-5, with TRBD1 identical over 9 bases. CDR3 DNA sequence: TGTGCCAGCAGCCAATCTTCGACAGGGGGGAAAGAGACCCAGTACTTC. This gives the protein CASSQSSTGGKETQYF.